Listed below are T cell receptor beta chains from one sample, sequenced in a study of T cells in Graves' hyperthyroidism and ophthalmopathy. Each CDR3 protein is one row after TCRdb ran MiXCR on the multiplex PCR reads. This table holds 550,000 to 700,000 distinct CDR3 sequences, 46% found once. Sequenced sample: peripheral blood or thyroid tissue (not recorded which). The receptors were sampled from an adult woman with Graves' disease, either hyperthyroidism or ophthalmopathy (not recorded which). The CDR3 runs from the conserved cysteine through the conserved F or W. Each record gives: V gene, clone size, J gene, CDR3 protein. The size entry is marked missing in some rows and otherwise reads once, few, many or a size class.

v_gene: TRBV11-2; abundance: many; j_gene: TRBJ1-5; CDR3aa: CASSPEGTGDQPQHF
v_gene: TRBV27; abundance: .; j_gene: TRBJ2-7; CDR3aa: CASKPASSYEQYF
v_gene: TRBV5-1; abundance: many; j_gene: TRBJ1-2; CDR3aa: CASSHGTGGAKRYTF
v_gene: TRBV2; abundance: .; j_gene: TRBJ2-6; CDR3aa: CASRTGRKSSGANVLTF
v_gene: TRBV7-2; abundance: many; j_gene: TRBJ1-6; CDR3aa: CASTWGGSPLHF
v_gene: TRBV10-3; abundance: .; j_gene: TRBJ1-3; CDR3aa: CAITSDGNTIYF
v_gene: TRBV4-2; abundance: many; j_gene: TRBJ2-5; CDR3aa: CASSLFGLAGKPLPRETQYF
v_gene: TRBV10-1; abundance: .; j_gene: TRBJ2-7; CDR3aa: CASSESGGPTYEQYF
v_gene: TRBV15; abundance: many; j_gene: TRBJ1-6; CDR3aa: CATSRETGANSPLHF
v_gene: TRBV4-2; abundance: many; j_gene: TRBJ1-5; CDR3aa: CASSQESGANQPQHF
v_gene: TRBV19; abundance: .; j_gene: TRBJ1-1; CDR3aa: CASSGTRTNTEAFF
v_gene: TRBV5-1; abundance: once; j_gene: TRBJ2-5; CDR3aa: CASSLNRAGEETQYF
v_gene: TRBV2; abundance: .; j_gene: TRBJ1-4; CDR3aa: CASRGSRINEKLFF
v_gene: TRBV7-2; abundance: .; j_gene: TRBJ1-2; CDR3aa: CASSVDRGANYGYTF
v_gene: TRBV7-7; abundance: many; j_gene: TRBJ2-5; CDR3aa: CASSPQGGSQETQYF
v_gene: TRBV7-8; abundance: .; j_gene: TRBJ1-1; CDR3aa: CASSFPRQTIETEAFF
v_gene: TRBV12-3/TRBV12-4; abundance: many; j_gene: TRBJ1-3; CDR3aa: CASSLGATGRNTIYF
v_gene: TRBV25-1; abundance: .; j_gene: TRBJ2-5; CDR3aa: CASSESLPGTRYTQYF
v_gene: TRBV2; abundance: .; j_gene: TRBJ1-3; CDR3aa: CASSVGPRQGAGRNTIYF
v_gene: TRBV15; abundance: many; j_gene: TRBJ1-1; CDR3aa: CATSRDPLRTGVRAFF
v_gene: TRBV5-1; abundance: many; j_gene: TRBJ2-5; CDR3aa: CASRGDPQETQYF
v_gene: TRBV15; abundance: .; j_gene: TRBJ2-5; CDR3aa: CATRGFGQETQYF
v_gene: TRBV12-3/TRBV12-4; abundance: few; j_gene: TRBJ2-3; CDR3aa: CASSPSFSTDTQYF
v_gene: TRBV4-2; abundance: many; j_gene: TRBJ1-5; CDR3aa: CASSQERGQLNQPQHF
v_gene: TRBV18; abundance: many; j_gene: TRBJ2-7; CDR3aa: CASSQGQQYEQYF
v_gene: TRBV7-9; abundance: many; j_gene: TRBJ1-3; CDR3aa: CADQGAEGNTIYF
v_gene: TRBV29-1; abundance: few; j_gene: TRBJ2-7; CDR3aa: CSGGQGRSYEQYF
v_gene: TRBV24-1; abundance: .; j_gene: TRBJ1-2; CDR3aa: CATSDGVGTATQPNYGYTF
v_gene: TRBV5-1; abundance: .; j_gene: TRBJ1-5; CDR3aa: CASSLGTGNQPQQF
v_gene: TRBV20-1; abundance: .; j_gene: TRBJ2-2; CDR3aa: CSAPGTRNTGELFF
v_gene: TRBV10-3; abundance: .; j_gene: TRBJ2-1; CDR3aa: CAIMGSDEQFF
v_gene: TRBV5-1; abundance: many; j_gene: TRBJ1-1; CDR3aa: CASTTGAGSSTEAFF
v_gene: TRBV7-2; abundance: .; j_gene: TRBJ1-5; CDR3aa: CAGSFGQGWDQPQHF
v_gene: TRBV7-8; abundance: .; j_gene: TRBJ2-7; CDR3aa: CAGRRASLGLAGGQSQYF
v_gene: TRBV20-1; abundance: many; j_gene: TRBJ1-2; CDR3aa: CSARQISNYGYTF